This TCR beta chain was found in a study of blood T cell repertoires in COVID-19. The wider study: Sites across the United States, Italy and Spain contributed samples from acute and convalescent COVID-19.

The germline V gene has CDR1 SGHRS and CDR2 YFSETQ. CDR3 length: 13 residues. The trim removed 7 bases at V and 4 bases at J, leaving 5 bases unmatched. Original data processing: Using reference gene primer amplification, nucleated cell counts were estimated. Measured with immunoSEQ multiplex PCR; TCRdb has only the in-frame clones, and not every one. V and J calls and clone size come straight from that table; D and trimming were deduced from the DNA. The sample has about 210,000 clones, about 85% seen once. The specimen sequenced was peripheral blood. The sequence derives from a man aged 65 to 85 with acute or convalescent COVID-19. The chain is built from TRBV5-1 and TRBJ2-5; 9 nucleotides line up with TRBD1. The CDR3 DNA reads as TGCGCCAGCTTCAGGGACAGGGTAGAGACCCAGTACTTC. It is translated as CASFRDRVETQYF.